Listed below are T cell receptor beta chains from one sample, sequenced in a study of shared clonotypes between healthy human individuals. Generated by immunoSEQ multiplex PCR, the TCRdb table keeps only in-frame clones and is missing some. The sample includes roughly 2 million clones, over 85% of them seen just once. Sequencing input: naive CD4+ T cells sorted from blood. These receptors were collected from a young man in good health. Each CDR3 is given with its conserved first and last residue. Part of the rows lack a size; the others show once, few, many or a class for expanded clones.

size,J,V,CDR3
.,TRBJ2-2,TRBV29-1,CSVSNSAGELFF
.,TRBJ2-7,TRBV7-2,CASSWENYEQYF
.,TRBJ1-2,TRBV19,CACSGTGNYGYTF
.,TRBJ1-4,TRBV5-1,CASSADREGEKLFF
.,TRBJ2-7,TRBV6-1,CASSEAGGTGWAKPSYEQYF
.,TRBJ1-6,TRBV15,CATSIDTGGNSPLHF
.,TRBJ1-2,TRBV9,CASSATENYGYTF
once,TRBJ2-7,TRBV10-3,CAISESYSYEQYF
many,TRBJ2-7,TRBV11-1,CASSSAGGGSYEQYF
.,TRBJ1-6,TRBV7-2,CASSTRSLTTLHF